A single sample is the source of the 6 T cell receptor beta chains below, sequenced in a study of T cell clones after liver transplantation (dated by TCRdb to between 2017 and 2020). The library was built by means of the immunoSEQ multiplex PCR assay. Held by TCRdb, this immuneACCESS table contains in-frame sequences only and omits some clones. Under half of the omission traces to an unresolved V gene where checked; the cause of the rest is unknown. The sample contains around 51,000 clones, roughly 90% of them found a single time. The top ten clonotypes cover 13% to 15% of the sample. The material was CD8+ T cells from blood, obtained 12 months after liver transplant. These receptors all stem from a human patient who received a liver transplant. Some T cells may derive from the graft donor when a transplant has been performed.

The chain is built from TRBV10-1 and TRBJ1-1, with a tentative D call TRBD1 (5 bases). The CDR3 runs to 13 residues. Trimming took 4 bases from V and 1 from J, leaving 7 bases between them. Per the germline V gene, CDR1 is WNHNN and CDR2 is SYGVQD (reference sequence). This chain's CDR3 is CASSVGRNTEAFF. CDR3 DNA: TGCGCCAGCAGTGTGGGACGGAACACTGAAGCTTTCTTT.

CDR3 in DNA: TGCAGCGTTTTGCGAGGGCCCGAGCAGTACTTC. Residues: CSVLRGPEQYF. The rearrangement joins TRBV29-1 to TRBJ2-7; a weak D match, TRBD2 (5 bases). V was shortened by 5 bases and J by 6 bases, with 11 bases between the two germline ends. The germline V gene has CDR1 SQVTM and CDR2 ANQGSEA. The CDR3 loop spans 11 amino acids.

As DNA, the CDR3 is TGTGCCAGCAGTTACAGGTTGGACACTGAAGCTTTCTTT. Its protein is CASSYRLDTEAFF. The chain employs TRBV6-5 and TRBJ1-1, with D unresolved. Germline V CDR1 and CDR2: MNHEY, SVGAGI. The CDR3 contains 13 residues. V was shortened by 2 bases and J by 3 bases, with 7 bases between the two germline ends.

The genes are TRBV4-3 and TRBJ2-7; 9 nucleotides agree with TRBD2. This CDR3 region has 15 residues. Per the germline V gene, CDR1 is LGHNA and CDR2 is YSLEER. V lost 2 bases to trimming and J lost 3 bases; unmatched junction nucleotides: 5. The CDR3 sequence is CASSQSSGKGYEQYF. The CDR3, as DNA: TGCGCCAGCAGCCAATCTAGCGGGAAAGGCTACGAGCAGTACTTC.

A word on this clone: At the DNA level, this CDR3 is encoded by other sequences in the same sample as well. The V call is TRBV28, the J call TRBJ2-7; D is undetermined. The CDR3 extends over 13 amino acids. The germline V gene encodes CDR1 MDHEN and CDR2 SYDVKM. V lost 1 base and J 3 bases, leaving 7 bases between the germline ends. CDR3 DNA sequence: TGTGCCAGCAGTTTATCTGGGGTCTACGAGCAGTACTTC. Protein: CASSLSGVYEQYF.

The CDR3 region has the DNA TGTGCCAGCAGATTCCAGAGTTCCTACGAGCAGTACTTC. The encoded protein is CASRFQSSYEQYF. The chain is built from TRBV28 and TRBJ2-7; D unresolved. CDR3 length: 13 amino acids. V was clipped by 6 bases and J by 1 base, with 10 bases between them. Germline V gives CDR1 MDHEN, CDR2 SYDVKM.